The 27 T cell receptor beta chains presented below share a single source sample, sequenced in a study of prognosis after radiotherapy for stage I lung cancer. Template was genomic DNA; TCR beta CDR3 amplified in two multiplex PCR rounds. Every TRBV and TRBJ gene had its own specific primer in first-round PCR. TCRdb analysed the multiplex PCR reads with MiXCR anew, one entry per CDR3 protein. The table includes about 21,000 distinct CDR3 sequences, about 40% detected once. The sequencing used PBMCs, collected before or after stereotactic body radiation therapy (not recorded which). The receptors stem from a donor of 50 years or more with non-small cell lung cancer.

The chain recombines TRBV11-3 with TRBJ2-7, with 11 bases fitting TRBD1. The CDR3 totals 15 residues. The junction had 4 bases not matched to a gene; V was cut back by 5 bases and J by 1 base. Germline assignment: CDR1 SGHNT and CDR2 YENEEA. This CDR3 reads CASSPGQGVSYEQYF. CDR3 bases: TGTGCCAGCAGCCCGGGACAGGGGGTATCCTACGAGCAGTACTTC.

Only a few counts were recorded for this clonotype. This sequence joins TRBV10-2 and TRBJ2-5; 12 bases agree with TRBD2. With V trimmed by 4 bases and J by 3 bases, 3 bases remained unmatched. The CDR3 consists of 15 residues. Germline CDR1 and CDR2: WSHSY and SAAADI. The CDR3 sequence is CASSGRLAGEETQYF. Here the CDR3 DNA reads TGCGCCAGCAGTGGAAGACTAGCGGGAGAAGAGACCCAGTACTTC.

By share, this clonotype counts as medium-sized. V is TRBV6-1 and J is TRBJ2-7; D is ambiguous. The germline V and J ends were trimmed by 5 bases and 2 bases, with 10 bases remaining between them. Germline V CDR1 and CDR2: MNHNS, SASEGT. The CDR3 consists of 13 residues. The CDR3 region has the DNA TGTGCCAGCAGTCCCGCCAGTACCTACGAGCAGTACTTC. Encoded protein: CASSPASTYEQYF.

The chain has TRBV28 and TRBJ2-7, with TRBD2 identical over 8 bases. Looked up from germline, CDR1 is MDHEN and CDR2 is SYDVKM. This CDR3 is built from 12 residues. V lost 5 bases, J lost 4 bases, and 1 base stayed unmatched. The DNA of the CDR3 is TGTGCCAGCAGTCGGGGGGGGTACGAGCAGTACTTC. It translates to CASSRGGYEQYF.

This clonotype occurred many times. The rearrangement joins TRBV19 to TRBJ2-7, with 9 nucleotides matching TRBD1. Germline CDR1 is LNHDA and CDR2 is SQIVND (reference sequence). The V gene end was trimmed by 4 bases and the J gene end by 3 bases; junction bases not matched to a gene: 7. The CDR3 runs 15 residues. The CDR3 sequence is CASSTSGTGYYEQYF. The CDR3 DNA follows: TGTGCCAGTAGTACCTCCGGGACAGGGTACTACGAGCAGTACTTC.

Remarks on this clonotype: This likely came from a read error, as a far larger clone is one base away. The chain recombines TRBV6-4 with TRBJ2-7, with 9 nucleotides matching TRBD1. V was pared by 7 bases and J by 4 bases, with 5 bases of the junction left unmatched. Germline V gene sequence: CDR1 MRHNA, CDR2 SNTAGT. The CDR3 is 13 amino acids. The CDR3 nucleotides are TGTGCCAGCAAGACAGGGGGGTTTTACGAGCAGTACTTC. Its protein is CASKTGGFYEQYF.

This clonotype was counted ten times or more. The chain uses TRBV6-1 and TRBJ2-4; 8 nucleotides line up with TRBD2. With V trimmed by 11 bases and J by 7 bases, 4 bases remained unmatched. There are 11 residues in the CDR3. Looked up from germline, CDR1 is MNHNS and CDR2 is SASEGT. The CDR3 spells CAGTSGNIQYF. CDR3 nucleotides: TGTGCCGGTACTAGCGGCAACATTCAGTACTTC.

About this clonotype: With a much larger clone just one base away, this may be a read error. The chain employs TRBV5-1 and TRBJ2-5; 7 bases are a match to TRBD1. The length of the CDR3 is 13 residues. The germline V gene encodes CDR1 SGHRS and CDR2 YFSETQ. CDR3 nucleotide sequence: TGCGCCAGCAGCTTGGGACAGGGAGAGACCCATTACTTC. Translated, it gives CASSLGQGETHYF.

V and J are TRBV12-3 or TRBV12-4 and TRBJ2-7; 11 nucleotides align to TRBD2. The CDR3 length is 16 residues. V lost 3 bases and J lost 6; bases outside the gene matches: 10. The CDR3 DNA follows: TGTGCCAGCAGTTTGGAGAGTATACTAGCGGGAGTCGAGCAGTACTTC. It encodes CASSLESILAGVEQYF.

This clonotype is judged medium-sized. The chain couples TRBV30 to TRBJ2-7, with D unclear. Germline values: CDR1 GTSNPN, CDR2 SVGIG (reference sequence). The CDR3 extends over 13 amino acids. Trimming shortened V by 0 bases and J by 2 bases, and 8 bases separated the two germline ends. DNA for the CDR3: TGTGCCTGGAGTGTAACACAAACCTACGAGCAGTACTTC. The encoded protein is CAWSVTQTYEQYF.

The rearrangement uses TRBV6-2 or TRBV6-3 and TRBJ2-7; 9 bases line up with TRBD2. Germline values: CDR1 MNHEY, CDR2 SVGEGT. J was trimmed by 0 bases and V by 7 bases; bases with no gene match: 10. The CDR3 spans 16 residues. DNA for the CDR3: TGTGCCAGCATGGCTTCCTTGCGGGAGGGCTCCTACGAGCAGTACTTC. Amino acids: CASMASLREGSYEQYF.

The J gene is TRBJ1-1, the V gene TRBV5-1, with D possibly matching TRBD1 (5 bases). Between the trimmed V and J ends, which lost 0 bases and 2 bases, there was a span of 8 bases. Per germline, CDR1 SGHRS and CDR2 YFSETQ. The CDR3 runs 14 residues. The CDR3 protein is CASSLVQVNTEAFF. The CDR3 bases are TGCGCCAGCAGCTTGGTACAGGTAAACACTGAAGCTTTCTTT. Looking up the rest from reference TRBV5-1 and TRBJ1-1 gives the full variable domain: KAGVTQTPRYLIKTRGQQVTLSCSPISGHRSVSWYQQTPGQGLQFLFEYFSETQRNKGNFPGRFSGRQFSNSRSEMNVSTLELGDSALYLCASSLVQVNTEAFFGQGTRLTVV.

This chain joins TRBV27 and TRBJ2-7; 8 bases are a match to TRBD1. V lost 6 bases to trimming and J lost 5 bases; unmatched junction nucleotides: 12. Germline loops: CDR1 MNHEY, CDR2 SMNVEV (reference sequence). This CDR3 has 15 residues. This CDR3 reads CASRFSLTGVNEQYF. The CDR3, as DNA: TGTGCCAGCAGGTTCTCCTTGACAGGGGTAAACGAGCAGTACTTC.

V gene TRBV7-2 combines with J gene TRBJ2-7; 7 bases line up with TRBD2. Germline assignment: CDR1 SGHTA and CDR2 FQGNSA. Trimming took 1 base from V and 7 from J; bases not matched to a gene: 7. There are 14 residues in the CDR3. The DNA for the CDR3 is TGTGCCAGCAGCTTAGTCGGTTGGGGGGGGGAGCAGTACTTC. Translated, it gives CASSLVGWGGEQYF.

The chain has TRBV6-2 or TRBV6-3 and TRBJ2-7; TRBD2 aligns across 8 bases. With 7 bases clipped from V and 7 bases from J, the junction kept 9 bases outside the gene matches. CDR3 length: 13 residues. Germline V gene lookup returns CDR1 MNHEY and CDR2 SVGEGT. The CDR3 bases are TGTGCCAGCAACCGGGAGGGGCCTTCAGAGCAGTACTTC. Protein product: CASNREGPSEQYF.

The chain is built from TRBV20-1 and TRBJ1-5; 7 bases are shared with TRBD1. Germline assignment: CDR1 DFQATT and CDR2 SNEGSKA (reference sequence). Germline trimming cut 5 bases from V and 4 bases from J; bases unmatched to any gene: 8. The length of the CDR3 is 14 residues. In DNA form, the CDR3 reads TGCAGTGCTCTGGACAGGCGGGCAAATCAGCCCCAGCATTTT. Its protein is CSALDRRANQPQHF.

In its sample, this clonotype was seen many times. This rearrangement joins TRBV29-1 to TRBJ2-1; D is unclear. Germline V gene lookup returns CDR1 SQVTM and CDR2 ANQGSEA. The CDR3 runs 10 residues. Trimming stripped 7 bases from V and 4 bases from J, with 5 bases between. CDR3 sequence: CSGRYNEQFF. The CDR3 DNA follows: TGCAGCGGACGGTACAATGAGCAGTTCTTC.

The chain uses TRBV5-1 and TRBJ2-1, with D possibly TRBD2 on 5 matching bases. The CDR3 length is 17 residues. V gave up 3 bases and J gave up 6 bases, with 22 bases separating them. Germline V gene lookup returns CDR1 SGHRS and CDR2 YFSETQ. CDR3 region: CASSSQRIGSVGNEQFF. The CDR3 region has the DNA TGCGCCAGCAGCTCGCAACGAATCGGTAGCGTTGGCAATGAGCAGTTCTTC.

The rearrangement uses TRBV2 and TRBJ1-5, with TRBD1 matching 9 bases. Germline assignment: CDR1 SNHLY and CDR2 FYNNEI. The CDR3 is 13 amino acids. The trim removed 7 bases at V and 7 bases at J, leaving 5 bases unmatched. The CDR3 DNA sequence: TGTGCCAGCACACGGACAGGGGAACAGCCCCAGCATTTT. Amino acids: CASTRTGEQPQHF. Full variable domain (remainder filled in from reference TRBV2 and TRBJ1-5): EPEVTQTPSHQVTQMGQEVILRCVPISNHLYFYWYRQILGQKVEFLVSFYNNEISEKSEIFDDQFSVERPDGSNFTLKIRSTKLEDSAMYFCASTRTGEQPQHFGDGTRLSIL.

The chain carries TRBV20-1 and TRBJ2-7; perhaps TRBD2 as D (5 bases). Germline V gene sequence: CDR1 DFQATT, CDR2 SNEGSKA (reference sequence). The CDR3 has 14 residues. The CDR3 reads CGTRGPLRNYEQYF. CDR3 nucleotides: TGCGGTACTAGAGGACCCCTTAGGAACTACGAGCAGTACTTC.

The V call is TRBV19, the J call TRBJ2-2; 13 nucleotides agree with TRBD2. Trimming cost V 5 bases and J 2 bases; bases outside gene matches: 2. The germline gives CDR1 LNHDA, CDR2 SQIVND (reference sequence). The CDR3 extends over 16 amino acids. The CDR3 region is CASSPGLAGNTGELFF. As DNA, the CDR3 is TGTGCCAGTAGTCCGGGACTAGCGGGAAACACCGGGGAGCTGTTTTTT.

This chain links TRBV9 with TRBJ2-5; D perhaps matches TRBD2 (6 bases). The CDR3 covers 16 residues. Germline V gene data show CDR1 as SGDLS and CDR2 as YYNGEE. V lost 0 bases to trimming and J lost 4 bases, with 16 bases between them. The CDR3 DNA reads as TGTGCCAGCAGCGTAGGACCGACTAGTATTGGAGAGACCCAGTACTTC. As protein: CASSVGPTSIGETQYF.

As for this clonotype: A read error is possible here, since a much larger clone lies one base away. CDR3 nucleotides: TGTGCCAGCATCGCCGGTTGGAATCAGCCCCAGCATTTT. Encoded protein: CASIAGWNQPQHF. The chain uses TRBV25-1 and TRBJ1-5; no definite D call. Germline CDR1 reads MGHDK; CDR2 reads SYGVNS. V lost 7 bases and J 4 bases, leaving 11 bases between the germline ends. This CDR3 region has 13 residues.

This clonotype came up many times. The chain has TRBV5-5 and TRBJ2-5; D remains unclear. Trimming removed 3 bases at V and 0 bases at J, with 3 bases between. The germline CDR1 and CDR2 sequences are SGHKS and YYEKEE (reference sequence). The CDR3 has 12 amino acids. CDR3 DNA sequence: TGTGCCAGCAGCTCAAACCAAGAGACCCAGTACTTC. Protein product: CASSSNQETQYF. The full variable domain, rest sourced from reference TRBV5-5 and TRBJ2-5, is DAGVTQSPTHLIKTRGQQVTLRCSPISGHKSVSWYQQVLGQGPQFIFQYYEKEERGRGNFPDRFSARQFPNYSSELNVNALLLGDSALYLCASSSNQETQYFGPGTRLLVL.

The chain employs TRBV28 and TRBJ1-5; 8 nucleotides match TRBD1. Trimming took 6 bases from V and 5 from J; bases not matched to a gene: 6. The germline CDR1 and CDR2 sequences are MDHEN and SYDVKM. This CDR3 is built from 14 residues. CDR3 nucleotides: TGTGCCAGCAGCATCGGACAGGGATATCAGCCCCAGCATTTT. Protein product: CASSIGQGYQPQHF.

This clonotype was seen repeatedly, ten times or more. The rearrangement joins TRBV19 to TRBJ2-3, with D maybe TRBD2 (5 bases). Trimming left V 5 bases short and J 0 bases short, with 12 bases between. Germline V lookup: CDR1 LNHDA, CDR2 SQIVND (reference sequence). The length of the CDR3 is 15 residues. The CDR3 here is CASSLGLDSTDTQYF. The CDR3 DNA follows: TGTGCCAGTAGTCTAGGACTCGATAGCACAGATACGCAGTATTTT.

The chain joins TRBV4-3 to TRBJ2-1; TRBD2 aligns across 9 bases. Germline values: CDR1 LGHNA, CDR2 YSLEER. CDR3 length: 16 residues. The trim removed 2 bases at V and 8 bases at J, leaving 10 bases unmatched. The CDR3 spells CASSQQSSGRMYEQFF. CDR3 DNA sequence: TGCGCCAGCAGCCAACAGTCCAGCGGGAGGATGTATGAGCAGTTCTTC.